The 14 T cell receptor beta chains presented below share a single source sample, sequenced in a study of blood T cell repertoires in COVID-19. Assay: immunoSEQ multiplex PCR; the TCRdb copy retains only in-frame clones and omits some. The sample comprises 150,000 to 200,000 clones, around 80% of which are singletons, and roughly 8% rests with the top ten. The sample comprised PBMCs or T cells enriched from blood (not recorded which). The source of these receptors is a woman between 50 and 59 years old who had recovered from COVID-19.

This chain joins TRBV5-1 and TRBJ2-7, with TRBD1 identical over 8 bases. Trimming took 4 bases from V and 0 from J; bases not matched to a gene: 9. Germline CDR1 SGHRS, CDR2 YFSETQ. The CDR3 totals 16 residues. CDR3 DNA: TGCGCCAGCAGCCTCGGGACAGGCGTAAACTCCTACGAGCAGTACTTC. Its protein is CASSLGTGVNSYEQYF. The variable domain in full, completed from reference TRBV5-1 and TRBJ2-7, reads KAGVTQTPRYLIKTRGQQVTLSCSPISGHRSVSWYQQTPGQGLQFLFEYFSETQRNKGNFPGRFSGRQFSNSRSEMNVSTLELGDSALYLCASSLGTGVNSYEQYFGPGTRLTVT.

A few counts support this clone. As DNA, the CDR3 is TGTGCCAGCAGTAAAGGGGCCACAGATACGCAGTATTTT. Protein: CASSKGATDTQYF. V is TRBV9 and J is TRBJ2-3, with a weak D call TRBD1 (5 bases). V lost 5 bases, J lost 2 bases, and 9 bases lay in between. The germline V gene encodes CDR1 SGDLS and CDR2 YYNGEE. The CDR3 is 13 residues long.

The V and J genes are TRBV3-1 (or the pseudogene TRBV3-2) and TRBJ1-2; tentatively, D is TRBD1 (5 bases). Trimming cost V 0 bases and J 6 bases, with 20 bases left between them. Germline V gene sequence: CDR1 LGHDT, CDR2 YNNKEL (reference sequence). There are 17 residues in the CDR3. This chain's CDR3 is CASSQDLRTPRWNGYTF. The CDR3 coding sequence is TGTGCCAGCAGCCAAGATCTGAGGACACCCAGATGGAATGGCTACACCTTC.

The chain employs TRBV19 and TRBJ1-3; no definite D call. The CDR3 contains 15 residues. Germline V gene sequence: CDR1 LNHDA, CDR2 SQIVND (reference sequence). V lost 0 bases to trimming and J lost 0 bases, with 6 bases between them. CDR3 nucleotide sequence: TGTGCCAGTAGTATAGAAGTCGGCTCTGGAAACACCATATATTTT. Amino acid sequence: CASSIEVGSGNTIYF.

This clone was counted a single time. The genes are TRBV7-2 and TRBJ2-5; a weak D match, TRBD2 (5 bases). Trimming removed 3 bases from V and 7 bases from J, with 9 bases in between. The CDR3 has 12 residues. The germline V gene has CDR1 SGHTA and CDR2 FQGNSA. The CDR3 DNA sequence: TGTGCCAGCAGCTTCTCGAGCGGGACCCAGTACTTC. This gives the protein CASSFSSGTQYF.

CDR3 in DNA: TGTGCCAGCAGCCTCCAAGGTATCGACAGGCATTCTAACTATGGCTACACCTTC. It specifies CASSLQGIDRHSNYGYTF. V is TRBV7-2 and J is TRBJ1-2; perhaps TRBD1 as D (6 bases). Trimming removed 5 bases at V and 0 bases at J, with 22 bases between. Germline loops: CDR1 SGHTA, CDR2 FQGNSA. The CDR3 contains 18 residues.

This chain joins TRBV7-3 and TRBJ2-1; D is unresolved. The CDR3 extends over 15 amino acids. CDR1 is SGHTA and CDR2 is FQGTGA in the germline V gene. Deletions cut 2 bases from V and 5 bases from J, with 13 bases between. As DNA, the CDR3 is TGTGCCAGCAGCTTAGAGGCCACTCGTCACAATGAGCAGTTCTTC. It is translated as CASSLEATRHNEQFF.

The CDR3 reads CASSYDSTFNQPQHF. The CDR3 coding sequence is TGTGCCAGCAGTTACGACAGCACGTTCAATCAGCCCCAGCATTTT. The rearrangement links TRBV28 to TRBJ1-5, with D possibly TRBD1 on 5 matching bases. This CDR3 region has 15 residues. Germline V CDR1 and CDR2: MDHEN, SYDVKM. The V gene lost 4 bases and the J gene lost 3 bases, with 13 bases spanning the gap. The full variable domain, its missing parts supplied by reference TRBV28 and TRBJ1-5, is DVKVTQSSRYLVKRTGEKVFLECVQDMDHENMFWYRQDPGLGLRLIYFSYDVKMKEKGDIPEGYSVSREKKERFSLILESASTNQTSMYLCASSYDSTFNQPQHFGDGTRLSIL.

The chain recombines TRBV6-5 with TRBJ1-2, with D unclear. The CDR3 runs 13 residues. Trimming removed 6 bases at V and 1 base at J, with 9 bases between. Germline V gene sequence: CDR1 MNHEY, CDR2 SVGAGI. The CDR3 loop reads CASSEGVNYGYTF. For the CDR3, the DNA is TGTGCCAGCAGCGAGGGAGTTAACTATGGCTACACCTTC.

This chain links TRBV7-2 with TRBJ1-3; 8 bases are shared with TRBD1. Germline loops: CDR1 SGHTA, CDR2 FQGNSA. This CDR3 is 14 amino acids long. V lost 3 bases to trimming and J lost 6 bases; unmatched junction nucleotides: 4. Here the CDR3 reads CASSLDRAENTIYF. In nucleotides, the CDR3 is TGTGCCAGCAGCTTGGACAGGGCAGAAAACACCATATATTTT.

The chain is built from TRBV9 and TRBJ2-6; weak D call: TRBD2 (6 bases). V was trimmed by 0 bases and J by 5 bases, leaving 18 bases between them. The CDR3 consists of 18 residues. Germline-derived CDR1 and CDR2 are SGDLS and YYNGEE. For the CDR3, the DNA is TGTGCCAGCAGCGTAGGGCCAGGCAGAGGGACTCGGGCCAACGTCCTGACTTTC. Protein: CASSVGPGRGTRANVLTF. Variable domain in full (rest from reference TRBV9 and TRBJ2-6): DSGVTQTPKHLITATGQRVTLRCSPRSGDLSVYWYQQSLDQGLQFLIQYYNGEERAKGNILERFSAQQFPDLHSELNLSSLELGDSALYFCASSVGPGRGTRANVLTFGAGSRLTVL.

The rearrangement joins TRBV6-2 or TRBV6-3 to TRBJ2-3, with 10 nucleotides matching TRBD2. The CDR3 totals 16 residues. Germline V gene lookup returns CDR1 MNHEY and CDR2 SVGEGT. V gave up 6 bases and J gave up 1 base; unmatched junction bases: 7. CDR3: CASSLTTSGGTDTQYF. The DNA for the CDR3 is TGTGCCAGCAGCTTAACAACTAGCGGGGGCACAGATACGCAGTATTTT.

This chain uses TRBV6-5 with TRBJ2-7, with a possible D match to TRBD2 (5 bases). With 8 bases removed from V and 2 bases from J, the gap between germline ends came to 10 bases. The CDR3 runs to 12 residues. CDR1 and CDR2 (germline): MNHEY, SVGAGI. The CDR3 is CASGEPPYEQYF. In DNA form, the CDR3 reads TGTGCCAGCGGGGAGCCCCCCTACGAGCAGTACTTC.

The CDR3 loop is CASSQDSADRDGYTF. In DNA, the CDR3 is TGCGCCAGCAGCCAAGATTCTGCGGACAGGGATGGCTACACCTTC. The chain joins TRBV4-3 to TRBJ1-2; 8 nucleotides match TRBD1. This CDR3 spans 15 amino acids. V lost 0 bases to trimming and J lost 6 bases; unmatched junction nucleotides: 6. Germline V gene sequence: CDR1 LGHNA, CDR2 YSLEER.